This is a list of T cell receptor beta chains from one sample in a study of T cell changes during pregnancy in multiple sclerosis. Clones were sequenced by immunoSEQ multiplex PCR, and TCRdb holds only the in-frame ones, with some missing. The sample includes some 27,000 clones, approximately 94% of them seen just once. Here the sequenced sample was CD4+ T cells from peripheral blood mononuclear cells, taken after pregnancy. The receptor source for this set is a female donor with multiple sclerosis, enrolled in a pregnancy study. CDR3s include the opening cysteine and the closing phenylalanine or tryptophan. The D gene is left open where the match is weak. The size entry is marked missing in some rows and otherwise reads once, few, many or a size class.

CASSPQGIQETQYF | TGTGCCAGCAGCCCACAGGGGATCCAAGAGACCCAGTACTTC | TRBJ2-5 | - | TRBD1 | TRBV7-2
CASSLNRGLGTNEKLFF | TGTGCCAGCAGCTTAAACAGGGGGTTAGGGACTAATGAAAAACTGTTTTTT | TRBJ1-4 | - | TRBD1 | TRBV7-2
CASSPGTLQDTQYF | TGTGCCAGCAGCCCCGGGACTCTGCAGGATACGCAGTATTTT | TRBJ2-3 | - | - | TRBV9
CASSLGVSGGYEQYF | TGTGCCAGCAGTTTAGGGGTAAGCGGGGGCTACGAGCAGTACTTC | TRBJ2-7 | - | TRBD2 | TRBV27
CASSPNRGYTF | TGTGCCAGCAGTCCGAACAGAGGCTACACCTTC | TRBJ1-2 | - | - | TRBV28
CASTGNTEAFF | TGTGCCAGTACAGGGAACACTGAAGCTTTCTTT | TRBJ1-1 | once | - | TRBV27
CASSIKKNTEAFF | TGCGCCAGCAGTATAAAAAAGAACACTGAAGCTTTCTTT | TRBJ1-1 | - | - | TRBV10-1
CASSLAGGSTEAFF | TGCGCCAGCAGCTTGGCAGGGGGCTCCACTGAAGCTTTCTTT | TRBJ1-1 | - | TRBD1 | TRBV5-1
CASSIRGQETQYF | TGTGCCAGCAGCATAAGGGGTCAAGAGACCCAGTACTTC | TRBJ2-5 | - | - | TRBV7-9
CASSYRNQPQHF | TGTGCCAGTAGCTACAGGAATCAGCCCCAGCATTTT | TRBJ1-5 | - | - | TRBV19
CASSRFVPGQGHYTEAFF | TGTGCCAGCAGCCGATTCGTCCCGGGACAGGGACACTACACTGAAGCTTTCTTT | TRBJ1-1 | - | TRBD1 | TRBV7-2